The entry that follows covers one T cell receptor (beta chain) sequence. TCRdb's table, derived via immunoSEQ multiplex PCR, lists solely in-frame clones and lacks some. The table has around 56,000 clones, 88% seen once. These data come from a study of OX40 agonist ivuxolimab in advanced cancers. Across the study: People in dose escalation had one of these cancers: hepatocellular carcinoma, melanoma, renal cell or head and neck cancer.

Germline lookup yields CDR1 ENHRY and CDR2 SYGVKD. Trimming cost V 7 bases and J 3 bases; bases outside gene matches: 10. The CDR3 length is 15 residues. This TCR was sampled from an adult with an advanced solid tumor such as melanoma, head and neck, liver or kidney cancer. The sequences come from CD4+ or CD8+ T cells sorted from blood, collected in a trial of the OX40 agonist ivuxolimab. The rearrangement uses TRBV10-3 and TRBJ2-7; 9 bases agree with TRBD1. CDR3 bases: TGTGCCATCAATGGACAGGGGCCTCCATTCTACGAGCAGTACTTC. Translation: CAINGQGPPFYEQYF.